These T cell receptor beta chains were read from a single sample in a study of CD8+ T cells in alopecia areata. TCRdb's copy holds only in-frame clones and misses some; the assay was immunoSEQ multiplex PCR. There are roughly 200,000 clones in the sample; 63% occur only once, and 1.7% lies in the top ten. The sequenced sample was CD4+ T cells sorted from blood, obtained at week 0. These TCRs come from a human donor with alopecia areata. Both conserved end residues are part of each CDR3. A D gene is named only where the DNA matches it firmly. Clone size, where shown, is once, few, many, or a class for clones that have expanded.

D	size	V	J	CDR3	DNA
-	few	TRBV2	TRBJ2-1	CASSEALLEQFF	TGTGCCAGCAGTGAAGCGCTGCTTGAGCAGTTCTTC
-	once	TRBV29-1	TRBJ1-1	CSVGQLMNTEAFF	TGCAGCGTTGGACAGCTTATGAACACTGAAGCTTTCTTT
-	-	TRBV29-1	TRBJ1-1	CSVGRQLNTEAFF	TGCAGCGTAGGCAGACAGCTAAACACTGAAGCTTTCTTT
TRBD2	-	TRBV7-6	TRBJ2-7	CASSLESGLAHDEQYF	TGTGCCAGCAGCTTAGAATCGGGACTAGCGCATGACGAGCAGTACTTC
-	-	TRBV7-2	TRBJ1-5	CASSLRPVSNQPQHF	TGTGCCAGCAGCTTACGACCTGTGAGCAATCAGCCCCAGCATTTT
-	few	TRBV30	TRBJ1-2	CACRQEEVNYGYTF	TGTGCCTGCCGACAGGAGGAAGTTAACTATGGCTACACCTTC
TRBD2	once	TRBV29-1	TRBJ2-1	CSGTSGGAYNEQFF	TGCAGCGGGACTAGCGGGGGGGCCTACAATGAGCAGTTCTTC
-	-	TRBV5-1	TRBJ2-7	CASSSDRFEQYF	TGCGCCAGCAGCTCCGACAGGTTTGAGCAGTACTTC
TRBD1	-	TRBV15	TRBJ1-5	CATSREGGGQPQHF	TGTGCCACCAGCAGAGAAGGGGGCGGACAGCCCCAGCATTTT
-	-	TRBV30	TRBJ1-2	CASNRGLLYGYTF	TGTGCCTCGAATCGGGGCCTCCTCTATGGCTACACCTTC
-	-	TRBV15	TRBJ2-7	CATSRARSYEQYF	TGTGCCACCAGCAGAGCTCGGTCCTACGAGCAGTACTTC
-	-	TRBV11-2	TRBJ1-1	CASSHGQANTEAFF	TGTGCCAGCAGCCATGGACAAGCGAACACTGAAGCTTTCTTT
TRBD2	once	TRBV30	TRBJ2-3	CAWRLASNTDTQYF	TGTGCCTGGAGACTAGCGAGTAACACAGATACGCAGTATTTT
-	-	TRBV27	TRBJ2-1	CASSSSGPTYNEQFF	TGTGCCAGCAGTTCGAGCGGGCCGACCTACAATGAGCAGTTCTTC
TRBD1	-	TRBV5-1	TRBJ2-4	CASSLGQGVAKNIQYF	TGCGCCAGCAGCTTGGGACAGGGTGTCGCCAAAAACATTCAGTACTTC
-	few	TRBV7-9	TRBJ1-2	CASSLSWQGLTF	TGTGCCAGCAGCTTAAGTTGGCAGGGCCTCACCTTC
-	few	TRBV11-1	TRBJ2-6	CASSYRGSGANVLTF	TGTGCCAGCAGCTACCGTGGCTCTGGGGCCAACGTCCTGACTTTC
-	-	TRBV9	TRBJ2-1	CASSVAVTSNEQFF	TGTGCCAGCAGCGTAGCGGTGACTAGCAATGAGCAGTTCTTC
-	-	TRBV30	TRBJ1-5	CAWSVSGNQPQHF	TGTGCCTGGAGTGTTTCTGGGAACCAGCCCCAGCATTTT
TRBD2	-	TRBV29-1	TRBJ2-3	CSVTSGSSTDTQYF	TGCAGCGTGACTAGCGGTTCTAGCACAGATACGCAGTATTTT
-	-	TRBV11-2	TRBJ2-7	CASRPTRESYEQYF	TGTGCCAGCAGGCCTACAAGGGAGTCCTACGAGCAGTACTTC
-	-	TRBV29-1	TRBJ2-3	CSVEATGSYTDTQYF	TGCAGCGTTGAAGCCACAGGATCCTACACAGATACGCAGTATTTT
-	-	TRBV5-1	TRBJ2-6	CASSSGPGANVLTF	TGCGCCAGCAGTTCAGGCCCTGGGGCCAACGTCCTGACTTTC
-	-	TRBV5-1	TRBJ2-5	CASSLGRVGQETQYF	TGCGCCAGCAGCTTGGGGAGAGTGGGTCAAGAGACCCAGTACTTC
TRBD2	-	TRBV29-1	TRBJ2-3	CSVVGGLAGESSTDTQYF	TGCAGCGTTGTTGGGGGACTAGCGGGGGAGTCTAGCACAGATACGCAGTATTTT
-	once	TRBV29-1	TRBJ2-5	CSGAHSETQYF	TGCAGCGGCGCGCACTCAGAGACCCAGTACTTC
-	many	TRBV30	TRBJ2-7	CACRDNSYEQYF	TGTGCCTGCCGGGACAACTCCTACGAGCAGTACTTC
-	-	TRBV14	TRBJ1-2	CASSQAPALGYTF	TGTGCCAGCAGCCAAGCCCCGGCTCTTGGCTACACCTTC
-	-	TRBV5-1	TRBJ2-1	CASNKGDVEGEQFF	TGCGCCAGCAACAAAGGGGATGTGGAGGGTGAGCAGTTCTTC
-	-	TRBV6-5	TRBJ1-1	CASSFKENTEAFF	TGTGCCAGCAGTTTTAAGGAGAACACTGAAGCTTTCTTT
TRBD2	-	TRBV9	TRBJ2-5	CASSVGLALETQYF	TGTGCCAGCAGCGTAGGACTAGCATTAGAGACCCAGTACTTC
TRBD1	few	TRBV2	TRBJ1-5	CASSELGQGAAEPQHF	TGTGCCAGCAGTGAATTGGGACAGGGGGCCGCAGAGCCCCAGCATTTT
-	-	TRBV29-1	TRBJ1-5	CSVGLNSNQPQHF	TGCAGCGTTGGACTCAATAGCAATCAGCCCCAGCATTTT
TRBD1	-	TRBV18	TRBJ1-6	CASSPRTGDSNSPLHF	TGTGCCAGCTCACCGAGGACAGGGGACTCAAATTCACCCCTCCACTTT
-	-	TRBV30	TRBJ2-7	CAWKIGGRHEQYF	TGTGCCTGGAAAATTGGGGGACGGCACGAGCAGTACTTC
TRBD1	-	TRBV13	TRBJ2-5	CASSSSGQGQETQYF	TGTGCCAGCAGCTCTTCAGGACAGGGGCAAGAGACCCAGTACTTC
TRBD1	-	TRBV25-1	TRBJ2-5	CASSETGVPLETQYF	TGTGCCAGCAGCGAAACAGGGGTACCTCTCGAGACCCAGTACTTC
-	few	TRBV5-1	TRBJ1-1	CASSLVRGTEAFF	TGCGCCAGCAGCTTGGTCAGGGGAACTGAAGCTTTCTTT
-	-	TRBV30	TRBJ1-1	CAWKNPGQRAFF	TGTGCCTGGAAAAATCCCGGACAAAGGGCTTTCTTT